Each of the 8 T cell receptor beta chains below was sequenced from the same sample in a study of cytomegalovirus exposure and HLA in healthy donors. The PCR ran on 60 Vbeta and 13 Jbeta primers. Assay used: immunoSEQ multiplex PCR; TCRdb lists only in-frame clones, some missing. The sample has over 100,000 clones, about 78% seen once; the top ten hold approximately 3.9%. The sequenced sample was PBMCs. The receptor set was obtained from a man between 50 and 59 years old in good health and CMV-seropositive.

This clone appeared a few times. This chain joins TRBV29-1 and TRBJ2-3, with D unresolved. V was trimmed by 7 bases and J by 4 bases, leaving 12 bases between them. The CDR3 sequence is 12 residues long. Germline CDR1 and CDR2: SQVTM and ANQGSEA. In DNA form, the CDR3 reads TGCAGCGCCTCTGATAGCCCAGATACGCAGTATTTT. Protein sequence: CSASDSPDTQYF.

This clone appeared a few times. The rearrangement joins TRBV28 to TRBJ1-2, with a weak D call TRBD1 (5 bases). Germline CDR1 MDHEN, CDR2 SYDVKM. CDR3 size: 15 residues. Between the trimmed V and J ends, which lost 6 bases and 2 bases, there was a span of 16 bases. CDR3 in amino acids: CASSGPSGGNYGYTF. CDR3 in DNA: TGTGCCAGCAGCGGACCGTCGGGGGGAAACTATGGCTACACCTTC.

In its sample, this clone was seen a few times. CDR3 DNA sequence: TGTGCCAGTAGTATTACCGGGACTAGTTACTACGAGCAGTACTTC. Its translation: CASSITGTSYYEQYF. This chain joins TRBV19 and TRBJ2-5; 8 positions match TRBD2. The tail of the sequence fits TRBJ2-7 better, so the J call may be wrong. CDR3 length: 15 amino acids. Germline CDR1 LNHDA, CDR2 SQIVND (reference sequence).

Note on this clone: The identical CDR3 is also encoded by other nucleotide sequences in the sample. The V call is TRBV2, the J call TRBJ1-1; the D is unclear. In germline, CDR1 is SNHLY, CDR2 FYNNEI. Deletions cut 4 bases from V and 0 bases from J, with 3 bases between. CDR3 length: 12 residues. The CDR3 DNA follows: TGTGCCAGCAGTGTAATGAACACTGAAGCTTTCTTT. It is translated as CASSVMNTEAFF.

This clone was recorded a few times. DNA for the CDR3: TGTGCCAGTAGCACCCTCGACAGGAGTCAAGAGACCCAGTACTTC. It codes for CASSTLDRSQETQYF. V gene TRBV19 combines with J gene TRBJ2-5; a weak D match, TRBD1 (6 bases). The CDR3 contains 15 residues. The V end lost 6 bases, the J end lost 2 bases, and 16 bases lay between the germline ends. Germline V gene lookup returns CDR1 LNHDA and CDR2 SQIVND (reference sequence).

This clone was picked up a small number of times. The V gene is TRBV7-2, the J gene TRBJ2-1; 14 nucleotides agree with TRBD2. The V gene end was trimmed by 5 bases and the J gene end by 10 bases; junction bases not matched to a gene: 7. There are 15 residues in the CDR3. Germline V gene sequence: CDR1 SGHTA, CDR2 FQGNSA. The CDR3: CASSRGLAGGVEQFF. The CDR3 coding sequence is TGTGCCAGCAGCCGAGGACTAGCGGGGGGTGTAGAGCAGTTCTTC.

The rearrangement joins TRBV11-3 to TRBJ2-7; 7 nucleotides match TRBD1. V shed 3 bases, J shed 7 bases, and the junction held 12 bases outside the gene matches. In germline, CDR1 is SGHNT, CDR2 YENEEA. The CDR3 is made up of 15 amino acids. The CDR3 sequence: CASSLGDSGVGEQYF. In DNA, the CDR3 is TGTGCCAGCAGCTTGGGGGACAGCGGAGTGGGGGAGCAGTACTTC.

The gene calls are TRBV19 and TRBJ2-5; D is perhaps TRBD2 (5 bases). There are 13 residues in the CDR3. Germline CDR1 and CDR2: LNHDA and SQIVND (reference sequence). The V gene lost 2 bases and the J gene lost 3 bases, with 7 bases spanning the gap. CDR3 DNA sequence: TGTGCCAGTAGTATAAGGCGGGAAGAGACCCAGTACTTC. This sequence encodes CASSIRREETQYF. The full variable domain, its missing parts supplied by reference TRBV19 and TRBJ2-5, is DGGITQSPKYLFRKEGQNVTLSCEQNLNHDAMYWYRQDPGQGLRLIYYSQIVNDFQKGDIAEGYSVSREKKESFPLTVTSAQKNPTAFYLCASSIRREETQYFGPGTRLLVL.